A single sample gave rise to the 9 T cell receptor beta chains below, sequenced in a study of Ad26.COV2.S vaccination and SARS-CoV-2 variants. Here immunoSEQ multiplex PCR was the method, and the copy in TCRdb shows in-frame clones only, minus some. Of 330,000 or so clones in the sample, 75% to 90% are singletons; the top ten hold around 5%. Specified treatment: some 20 received Ad26.COV2.S at low or high dose, single or two shots; about five received placebo; per-sample allocation not given. Sample collection was performed on day 63 after the first vaccine or placebo injection. This material consisted of peripheral blood, taken in a trial of Ad26.COV2.S vaccine versus placebo. These receptors all stem from a person aged 18 to 65 who received the Ad26.COV2.S COVID-19 vaccine or a placebo.

The CDR3 is CASSFSVGAAEAFF. CDR3 coding DNA: TGCGCCAGCAGCTTCAGTGTCGGTGCCGCTGAAGCTTTCTTT. The V call is TRBV5-1, the J call TRBJ1-1; D not resolved. CDR1 and CDR2 from the germline V gene are SGHRS and YFSETQ. V was trimmed by 2 bases and J by 6 bases, leaving 14 bases between them. The length of the CDR3 is 14 residues.

J is TRBJ2-3 and V is TRBV11-3; 11 positions agree with TRBD2. V lost 6 bases, J lost 3 bases, and 14 bases stayed unmatched. The V gene's germline CDR1 is SGHNT and CDR2 YENEEA. This CDR3 has 18 residues. The CDR3 DNA reads TGTGCCAGCAGACAAAAAAGACTAGCGGGAACGGGGACAGATACGCAGTATTTT. This codes for CASRQKRLAGTGTDTQYF.

CDR3 in amino acids: CASRPAGRDFSSGANVLTF. Written as DNA, the CDR3 is TGTGCCAGCCGGCCTGCTGGCCGGGACTTCTCCTCTGGGGCCAACGTCCTGACTTTC. This rearrangement joins TRBV28 to TRBJ2-6; possible D gene TRBD2, 6 bases. This CDR3 contains 19 residues. From germline, CDR1 is MDHEN and CDR2 SYDVKM. V was cut by 8 bases and J by 0 bases, with 23 bases left in between.

This sequence joins TRBV23-1 and TRBJ2-7; maybe TRBD1 (5 bases). TRBV23-1 carries the ORF label, with uncertain function. The V gene lost 6 bases and the J gene lost 2 bases, with 23 bases spanning the gap. This CDR3 comprises 17 residues. The CDR3 protein is CASSRRAQTGSTYEQYV. CDR3 DNA: TGCGCCAGCAGCCGACGAGCCCAAACAGGTTCTACCTACGAGCAGTACGTC.

V is TRBV28 and J is TRBJ1-4, with TRBD1 as a possible D gene (6 bases). Germline-derived CDR1 and CDR2 are MDHEN and SYDVKM. The CDR3 length is 17 residues. Deletions cut 1 base from V and 8 bases from J, with 20 bases between. The CDR3 nucleotides are TGTGCCAGCAGTTTATTCACCTTTCCGGGAGGGGGGGAAAAACTGTTTTTT. Translated, it gives CASSLFTFPGGGEKLFF.

The chain recombines TRBV7-2 with TRBJ1-1, with D hard to call. This CDR3 contains 14 residues. The ends were cut back, 4 bases at V and 0 bases at J, with 9 bases in the middle. Germline assignment: CDR1 SGHTA and CDR2 FQGNSA. CDR3 region: CASSSAAMNTEAFF. CDR3 in DNA: TGTGCCAGCAGCTCGGCAGCCATGAACACTGAAGCTTTCTTT.

The chain joins TRBV19 to TRBJ1-1; maybe TRBD1 (5 bases). The CDR3 totals 14 residues. With 6 bases removed from V and 3 bases from J, the gap between germline ends came to 14 bases. Germline values: CDR1 LNHDA, CDR2 SQIVND (reference sequence). The CDR3: CASRPGLSDTEAFF. In DNA, the CDR3 is TGTGCCAGTAGGCCAGGGCTCTCGGACACTGAAGCTTTCTTT.

The chain couples TRBV5-5 to TRBJ2-7; 8 nucleotides line up with TRBD1. The CDR3 runs 15 residues. Germline CDR1 is SGHKS and CDR2 is YYEKEE (reference sequence). The trim removed 4 bases at V and 3 bases at J, leaving 9 bases unmatched. CDR3 in amino acids: CASSLVGTGHYEQYV. In DNA form, the CDR3 reads TGTGCCAGCAGCCTCGTCGGGACAGGCCACTACGAGCAGTACGTC.

The chain couples TRBV7-2 to TRBJ1-1; D not certain. V lost 4 bases and J lost 11, with 5 bases in between. Germline V lookup: CDR1 SGHTA, CDR2 FQGNSA. The CDR3 is made up of 9 amino acids. CDR3 sequence (DNA): TGTGCCAGCAGCTCCGGGGCTTTCTTT. Residues: CASSSGAFF.